The text below deals with one T cell receptor (beta chain). Its target is unknown. One base away lies a much larger clone, so this may be a sequencing read error. The data were taken from a study of identical twins. Points from the study as a whole: The degree of excess twin sharing was weaker in beta out-of-frame sequences.

TCRdb fed the 5' RACE reads into MiXCR, producing one record per CDR3 protein. The top ten clones hold about 3.9% of a sample with around 250,000 distinct CDR3 sequences, roughly 13% of them seen once. Germline lookup yields CDR1 SQVTM and CDR2 ANQGSEA. V lost 4 bases, J lost 8 bases, and 11 bases stayed unmatched. CDR3 length: 14 amino acids. These data also formed part of another study, on yellow fever vaccine responses in identical twins.

This TCR came from a woman between 18 and 29 years old in good health. The rearrangement links TRBV29-1 to TRBJ2-1; 7 positions match TRBD2. Specimen: memory (CD45RO+) T cells sorted from blood. CDR3 bases: TGCAGCGTTGTGGATGGGAGGGCGGTCGATGAGCAGTTCTTC. The encoded protein is CSVVDGRAVDEQFF.